Below are 4 T cell receptor beta chains sequenced from a single sample in a study of patients and donors after allogeneic stem cell transplantation. TCRdb recomputed calls from the RT-PCR reads with MiXCR, one row per CDR3 protein. This table holds approximately 250,000 distinct CDR3 sequences, roughly 15% found once. Sequencing was carried out using blood, either unsorted or a sorted T cell fraction (not recorded which). The receptors shown here come from a human donor who was either an allogeneic HSCT recipient or a stem cell or donor lymphocyte infusion donor (not recorded which). It is not recorded whose cells these are; they may come from a transplant donor.

There are a few counts of this clonotype. The J gene is TRBJ2-3, the V gene TRBV6-5, with TRBD1 matching over 12 bases. The germline CDR1 and CDR2 sequences are MNHEY and SVGAGI. The trim removed 4 bases at V and 5 bases at J, leaving 4 bases unmatched. The CDR3 is made up of 15 amino acids. The CDR3 bases are TGTGCCAGCAGTTGGGACAGGGGGCCTAGAGATACGCAGTATTTT. It yields the protein CASSWDRGPRDTQYF.

In its sample, this clonotype was seen a few times. The rearrangement joins TRBV6-1 to TRBJ1-6; unclear D gene. Trimming cost V 6 bases and J 0 bases, with 12 bases left between them. There are 16 residues in the CDR3. The germline gives CDR1 MNHNS, CDR2 SASEGT. The CDR3 is CASRRSQSSYNSPLHF. In nucleotides, the CDR3 is TGTGCCAGCAGGCGGAGCCAGAGCTCCTATAATTCACCCCTCCACTTT.

This clonotype has a count of ten or more. J is TRBJ1-1 and V is TRBV12-3 or TRBV12-4; D is unclear. V lost 8 bases and J lost 2, with 15 bases in between. The CDR3 consists of 14 residues. The CDR3 loop is CASRPSSPNTEAFF. In DNA, the CDR3 is TGTGCCAGCCGGCCGAGTTCTCCAAACACTGAAGCTTTCTTT.

This clonotype has only a few counts. J is TRBJ1-1 and V is TRBV5-1; TRBD1 aligns across 8 bases. The V segment lost 0 bases and the J segment 3 bases; nucleotides outside the gene matches: 4. CDR1 SGHRS and CDR2 YFSETQ come from the germline V gene. The CDR3 has 15 amino acids. As DNA, the CDR3 is TGCGCCAGCAGCTTGGCCCCGGGACAGGACACTGAAGCTTTCTTT. Translation gives CASSLAPGQDTEAFF.